Included here is one TCR beta chain sequence, with context. Its antigen is currently unknown. Germline lookup yields CDR1 DFQATT and CDR2 SNEGSKA (reference sequence). There are 15 residues in the CDR3. V lost 2 bases, J lost 0 bases, and 11 bases lay in between. A process of 5'RACE template switching, which added a universal primer site and UMIs, was used to make TCR cDNA. TCRdb itself ran the 5' RACE reads through MiXCR, one entry per CDR3 protein. In the table there are approximately 250,000 distinct CDR3 sequences, approximately 6.3% of which are singletons. The data originate from a study of T cells after yellow fever vaccination. On the study more broadly: Fractions of low cell number were prepared using SMART-Seq v4 Ultra Low Input. Study-wide results and caveats: Reappearance after the booster was seen for most primary-vaccination clones, at 95% to 96% CD4 and more than 80% CD8.

The V and J genes are TRBV20-1 and TRBJ2-1; D is unresolved. This clonotype was obtained from a man aged 30 to 45 who received the YFV17D yellow fever vaccine. The starting material was CD4+ T cells sorted from PBMCs, obtained on the day of the yellow fever booster vaccination. CDR3 sequence (DNA): TGCAGTGCTAGAAGAACCCAGAGCTCCTACAATGAGCAGTTCTTC. It yields the protein CSARRTQSSYNEQFF.